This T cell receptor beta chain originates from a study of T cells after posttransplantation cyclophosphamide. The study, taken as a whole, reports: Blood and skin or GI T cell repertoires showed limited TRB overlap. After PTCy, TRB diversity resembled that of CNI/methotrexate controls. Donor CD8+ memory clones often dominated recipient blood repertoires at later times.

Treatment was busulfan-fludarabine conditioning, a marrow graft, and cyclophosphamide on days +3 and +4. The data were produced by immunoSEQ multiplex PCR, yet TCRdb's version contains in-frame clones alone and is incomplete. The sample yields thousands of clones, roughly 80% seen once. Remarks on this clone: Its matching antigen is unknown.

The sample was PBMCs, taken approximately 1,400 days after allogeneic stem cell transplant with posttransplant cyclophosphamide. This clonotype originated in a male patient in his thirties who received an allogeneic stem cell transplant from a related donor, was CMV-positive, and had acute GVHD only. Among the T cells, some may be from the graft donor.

CDR3 sequence (DNA): TGTGCCAGTAGTATAGTAGACAGGGGTTTCACAGATACGCAGTATTTT. Amino acid sequence: CASSIVDRGFTDTQYF. The rearrangement joins TRBV19 to TRBJ2-3; 8 nucleotides align to TRBD1. The junction had 5 bases not matched to a gene; V was cut back by 1 base and J by 2 bases. Germline-derived CDR1 and CDR2 are LNHDA and SQIVND (reference sequence). The CDR3 contains 16 residues.